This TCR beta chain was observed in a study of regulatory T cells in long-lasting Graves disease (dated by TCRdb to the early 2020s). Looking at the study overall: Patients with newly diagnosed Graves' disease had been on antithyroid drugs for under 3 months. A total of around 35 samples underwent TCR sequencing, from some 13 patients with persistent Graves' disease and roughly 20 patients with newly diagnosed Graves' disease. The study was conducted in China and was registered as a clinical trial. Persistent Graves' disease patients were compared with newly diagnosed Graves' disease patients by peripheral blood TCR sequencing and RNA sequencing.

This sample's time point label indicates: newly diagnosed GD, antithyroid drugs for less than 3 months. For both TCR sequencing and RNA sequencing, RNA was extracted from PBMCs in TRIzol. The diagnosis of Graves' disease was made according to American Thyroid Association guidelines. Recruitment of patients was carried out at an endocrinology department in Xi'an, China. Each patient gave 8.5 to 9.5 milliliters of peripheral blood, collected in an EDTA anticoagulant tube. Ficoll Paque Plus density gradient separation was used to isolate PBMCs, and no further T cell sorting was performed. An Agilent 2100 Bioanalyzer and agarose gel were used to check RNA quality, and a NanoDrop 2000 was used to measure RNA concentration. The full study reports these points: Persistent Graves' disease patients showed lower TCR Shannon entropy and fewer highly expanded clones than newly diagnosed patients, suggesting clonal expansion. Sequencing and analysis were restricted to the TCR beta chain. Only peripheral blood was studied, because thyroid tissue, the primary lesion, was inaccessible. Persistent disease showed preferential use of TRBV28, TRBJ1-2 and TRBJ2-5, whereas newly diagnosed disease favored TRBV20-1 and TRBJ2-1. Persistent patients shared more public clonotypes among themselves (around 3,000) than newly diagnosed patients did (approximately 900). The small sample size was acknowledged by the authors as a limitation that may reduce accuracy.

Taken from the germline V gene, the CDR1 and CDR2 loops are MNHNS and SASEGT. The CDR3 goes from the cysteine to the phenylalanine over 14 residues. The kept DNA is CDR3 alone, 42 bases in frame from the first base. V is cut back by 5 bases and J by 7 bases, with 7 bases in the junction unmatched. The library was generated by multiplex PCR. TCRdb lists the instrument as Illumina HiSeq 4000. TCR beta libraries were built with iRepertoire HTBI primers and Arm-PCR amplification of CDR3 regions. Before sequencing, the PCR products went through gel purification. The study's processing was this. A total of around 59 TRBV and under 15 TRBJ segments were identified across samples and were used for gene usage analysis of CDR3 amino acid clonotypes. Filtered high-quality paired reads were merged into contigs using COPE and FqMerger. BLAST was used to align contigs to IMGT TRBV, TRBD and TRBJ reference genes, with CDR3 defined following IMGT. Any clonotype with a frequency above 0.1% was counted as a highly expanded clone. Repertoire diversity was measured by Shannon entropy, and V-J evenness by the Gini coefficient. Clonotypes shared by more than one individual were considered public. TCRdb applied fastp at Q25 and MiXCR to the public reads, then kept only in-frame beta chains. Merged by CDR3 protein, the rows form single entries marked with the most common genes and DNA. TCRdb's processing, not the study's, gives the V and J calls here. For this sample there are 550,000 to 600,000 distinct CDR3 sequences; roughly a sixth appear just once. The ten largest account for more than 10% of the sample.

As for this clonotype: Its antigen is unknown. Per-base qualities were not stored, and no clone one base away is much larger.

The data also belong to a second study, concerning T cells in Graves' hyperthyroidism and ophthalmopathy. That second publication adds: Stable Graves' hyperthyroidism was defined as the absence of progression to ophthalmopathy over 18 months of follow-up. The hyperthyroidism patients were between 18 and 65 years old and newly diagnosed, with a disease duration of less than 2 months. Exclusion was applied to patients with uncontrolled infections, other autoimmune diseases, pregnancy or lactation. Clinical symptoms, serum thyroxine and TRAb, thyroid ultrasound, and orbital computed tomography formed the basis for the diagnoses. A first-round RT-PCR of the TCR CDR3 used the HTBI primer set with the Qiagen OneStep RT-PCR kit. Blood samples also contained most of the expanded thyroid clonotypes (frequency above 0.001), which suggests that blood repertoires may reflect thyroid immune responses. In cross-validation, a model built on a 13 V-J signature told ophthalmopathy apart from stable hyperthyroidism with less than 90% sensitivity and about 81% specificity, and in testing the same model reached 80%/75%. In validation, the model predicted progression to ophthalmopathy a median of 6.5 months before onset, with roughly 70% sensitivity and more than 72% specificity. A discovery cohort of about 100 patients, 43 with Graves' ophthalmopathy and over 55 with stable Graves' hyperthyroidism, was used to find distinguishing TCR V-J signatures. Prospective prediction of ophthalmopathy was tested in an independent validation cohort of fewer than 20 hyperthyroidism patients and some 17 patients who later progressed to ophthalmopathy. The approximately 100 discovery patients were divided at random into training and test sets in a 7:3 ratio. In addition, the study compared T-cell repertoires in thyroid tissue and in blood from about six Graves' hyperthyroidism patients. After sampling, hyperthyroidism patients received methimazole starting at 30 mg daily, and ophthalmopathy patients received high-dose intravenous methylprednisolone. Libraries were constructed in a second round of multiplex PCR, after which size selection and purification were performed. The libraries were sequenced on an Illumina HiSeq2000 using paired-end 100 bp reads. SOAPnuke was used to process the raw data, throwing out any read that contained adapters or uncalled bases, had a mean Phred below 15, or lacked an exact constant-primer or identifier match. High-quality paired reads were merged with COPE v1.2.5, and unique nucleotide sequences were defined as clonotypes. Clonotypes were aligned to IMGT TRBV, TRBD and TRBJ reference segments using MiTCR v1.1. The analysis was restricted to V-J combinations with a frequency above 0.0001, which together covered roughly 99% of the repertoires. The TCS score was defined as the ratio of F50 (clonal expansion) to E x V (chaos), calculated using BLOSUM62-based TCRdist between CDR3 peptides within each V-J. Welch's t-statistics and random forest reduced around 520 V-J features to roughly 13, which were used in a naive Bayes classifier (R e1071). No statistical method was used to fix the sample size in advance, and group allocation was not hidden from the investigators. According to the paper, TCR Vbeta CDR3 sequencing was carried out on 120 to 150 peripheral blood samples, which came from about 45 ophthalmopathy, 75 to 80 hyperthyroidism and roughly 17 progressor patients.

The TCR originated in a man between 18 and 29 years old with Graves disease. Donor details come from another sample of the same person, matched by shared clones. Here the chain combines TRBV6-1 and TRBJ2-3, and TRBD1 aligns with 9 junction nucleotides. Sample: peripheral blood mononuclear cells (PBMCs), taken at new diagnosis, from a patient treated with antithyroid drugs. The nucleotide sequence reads TGTGCCAGCAGTCGGACAGGGGTGGAACATACGCAGTATTTT. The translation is CASSRTGVEHTQYF.